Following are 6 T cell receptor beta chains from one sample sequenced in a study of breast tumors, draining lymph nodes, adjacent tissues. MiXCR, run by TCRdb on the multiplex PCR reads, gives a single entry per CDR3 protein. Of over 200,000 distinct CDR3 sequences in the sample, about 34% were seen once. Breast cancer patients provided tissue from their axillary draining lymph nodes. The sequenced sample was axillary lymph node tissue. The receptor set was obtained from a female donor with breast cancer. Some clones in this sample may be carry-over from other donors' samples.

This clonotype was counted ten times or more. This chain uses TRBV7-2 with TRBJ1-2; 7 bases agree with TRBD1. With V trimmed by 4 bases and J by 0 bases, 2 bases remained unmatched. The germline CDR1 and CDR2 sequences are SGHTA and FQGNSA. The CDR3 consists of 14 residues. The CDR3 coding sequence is TGTGCCAGCAGCTCGGGACAGACTAACTATGGCTACACCTTC. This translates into CASSSGQTNYGYTF.

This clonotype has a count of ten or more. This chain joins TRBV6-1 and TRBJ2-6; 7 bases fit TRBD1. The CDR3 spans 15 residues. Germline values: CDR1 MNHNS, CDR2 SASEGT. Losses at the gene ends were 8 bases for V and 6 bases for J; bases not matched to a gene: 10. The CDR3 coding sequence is TGTGCCAGCTCTTTAACAGGGGTAACGGCCAACGTCCTGACTTTC. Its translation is CASSLTGVTANVLTF.

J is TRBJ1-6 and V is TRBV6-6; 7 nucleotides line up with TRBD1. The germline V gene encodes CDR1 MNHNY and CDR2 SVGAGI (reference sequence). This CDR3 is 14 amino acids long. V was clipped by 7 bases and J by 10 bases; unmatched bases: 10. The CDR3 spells CASKGAAVGSPLHF. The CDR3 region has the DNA TGTGCCAGCAAGGGGGCAGCCGTCGGGTCACCCCTCCACTTT.

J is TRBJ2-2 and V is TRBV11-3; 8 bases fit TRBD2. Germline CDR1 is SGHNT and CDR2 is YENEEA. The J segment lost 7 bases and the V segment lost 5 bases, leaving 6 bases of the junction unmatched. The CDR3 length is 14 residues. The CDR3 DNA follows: TGTGCCAGCAGCCCGCTAGCGGGCGGCGGGGAGCTGTTTTTT. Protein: CASSPLAGGGELFF. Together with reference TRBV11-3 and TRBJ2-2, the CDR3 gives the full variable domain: EAGVVQSPRYKIIEKKQPVAFWCNPISGHNTLYWYLQNLGQGPELLIRYENEEAVDDSQLPKDRFSAERLKGVDSTLKIQPAELGDSAVYLCASSPLAGGGELFFGEGSRLTVL.

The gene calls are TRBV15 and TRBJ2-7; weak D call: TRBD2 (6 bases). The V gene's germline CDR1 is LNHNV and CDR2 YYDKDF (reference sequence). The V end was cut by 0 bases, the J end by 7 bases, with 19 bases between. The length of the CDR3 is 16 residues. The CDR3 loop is CATSREAVGRTNEQYF. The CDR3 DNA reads TGTGCCACCAGCAGAGAGGCAGTTGGGAGGACAAATGAGCAGTACTTC.

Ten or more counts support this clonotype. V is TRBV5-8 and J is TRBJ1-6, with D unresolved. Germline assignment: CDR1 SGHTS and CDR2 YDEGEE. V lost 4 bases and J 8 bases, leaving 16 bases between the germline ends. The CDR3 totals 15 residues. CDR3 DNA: TGTGCCAGCAGCGACTCCCCGGGGTGGGATTCACCCCTCCACTTT. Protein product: CASSDSPGWDSPLHF. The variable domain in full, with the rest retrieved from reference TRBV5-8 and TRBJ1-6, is EAGVTQSPTHLIKTRGQQATLRCSPISGHTSVYWYQQALGLGLQFLLWYDEGEERNRGNFPPRFSGRQFPNYSSELNVNALELEDSALYLCASSDSPGWDSPLHFGNGTRLTVT.